Listed here are 25 T cell receptor beta chains from one sample, sequenced in a study of OX40 agonist ivuxolimab in advanced cancers. Data came from immunoSEQ multiplex PCR; TCRdb stores just in-frame clones and leaves some out. The sample includes about 32,000 clones, about four fifths of them seen just once. Here the sequenced sample was CD4+ or CD8+ T cells sorted from blood, taken in a trial of the OX40 agonist ivuxolimab. Receptor source: an adult with an advanced solid tumor such as melanoma, head and neck, liver or kidney cancer.

The J gene is TRBJ1-1, the V gene TRBV4-2, with 9 bases identical to TRBD1. The CDR3 runs 13 residues. Trimming at V came to 4 bases and at J to 5 bases, leaving 2 bases not matched to a gene. Germline V gives CDR1 LGHNA, CDR2 YNFKEQ. In DNA, the CDR3 is TGTGCCAGCAGCCGGACAGGGGTTACTGAAGCTTTCTTT. It is translated as CASSRTGVTEAFF.

The chain joins TRBV7-3 to TRBJ1-1; D not certain. V shed 6 bases and J shed 2 bases, with 7 bases lying between them. Germline V lookup: CDR1 SGHTA, CDR2 FQGTGA. The CDR3 sequence is 12 residues long. CDR3 bases: TGTGCCAGCAGTCAAGACAACACTGAAGCTTTCTTT. Residues: CASSQDNTEAFF.

V and J are TRBV9 and TRBJ2-2; no firm D call. There are 12 residues in the CDR3. From germline, CDR1 is SGDLS and CDR2 YYNGEE. The germline V and J ends were trimmed by 5 bases and 6 bases, with 8 bases remaining between them. The CDR3 loop reads CASSKTPGELFF. As DNA, the CDR3 is TGTGCCAGCAGTAAGACCCCCGGGGAGCTGTTTTTT. The complete variable domain, with remaining parts taken from reference TRBV9 and TRBJ2-2, reads DSGVTQTPKHLITATGQRVTLRCSPRSGDLSVYWYQQSLDQGLQFLIQYYNGEERAKGNILERFSAQQFPDLHSELNLSSLELGDSALYFCASSKTPGELFFGEGSRLTVL.

The CDR3 sequence: CASSLQGVTPSPLHF. For the CDR3, the DNA is TGTGCCAGCAGCCTACAGGGGGTCACCCCTTCACCCCTCCACTTT. The rearrangement uses TRBV6-4 and TRBJ1-6; TRBD1 matches 8 bases. The CDR3 extends over 15 amino acids. Per the germline V gene, CDR1 is MRHNA and CDR2 is SNTAGT. The J segment lost 9 bases and the V segment lost 6 bases, leaving 10 bases of the junction unmatched.

This clone was seen more than once but under ten times. The CDR3 region has the DNA TGTGCCAGCAGCCTTAACTCCTACGAGCAGTACTTC. Its protein is CASSLNSYEQYF. The rearrangement links TRBV7-2 to TRBJ2-7; D call uncertain. Trimming took off 5 bases at V and 0 bases at J, with 5 bases between the two ends. The CDR3 sequence is 12 residues long. Germline CDR1 is SGHTA and CDR2 is FQGNSA.

The chain combines TRBV11-2 with TRBJ2-3; 11 positions agree with TRBD2. The length of the CDR3 is 16 residues. CDR1 and CDR2 (germline): SGHAT, FQNNGV. V was pared by 1 base and J by 8 bases, with 8 bases of the junction left unmatched. CDR3 sequence reads: CASSLVSSGGIGTQYF. The CDR3 DNA is TGTGCCAGCAGCTTAGTTTCTAGCGGGGGGATTGGTACGCAGTATTTT.

A few counts support this clone. CDR3 nucleotides: TGTGCCAGTAAGTATGGGAATCAGCCCCAGCATTTT. Translated, it gives CASKYGNQPQHF. This chain uses TRBV19 with TRBJ1-5; D not resolved. The germline gives CDR1 LNHDA, CDR2 SQIVND (reference sequence). The V end was cut by 7 bases, the J end by 4 bases, with 8 bases between. The CDR3 runs to 12 residues.

The J gene is TRBJ1-5, the V gene TRBV7-2; weak D call: TRBD1 (5 bases). Trimming took off 2 bases at V and 5 bases at J, with 13 bases between the two ends. The CDR3 consists of 15 residues. Germline CDR1 SGHTA, CDR2 FQGNSA. As DNA, the CDR3 is TGTGCCAGCAGCTTATCCACAGGCGTCGATCAGCCCCAGCATTTT. This gives the protein CASSLSTGVDQPQHF.

The rearrangement uses TRBV4-3 and TRBJ1-1; no definite D call. Germline CDR1 LGHNA, CDR2 YSLEER. The V gene lost 0 bases and the J gene lost 1 base, with 9 bases spanning the gap. The CDR3 is 15 amino acids. As DNA, the CDR3 is TGCGCCAGCAGCCAAGAACCAGCCACGAACACTGAAGCTTTCTTT. It translates to CASSQEPATNTEAFF.

J is TRBJ2-7 and V is TRBV6-1; D unresolved. The germline V gene has CDR1 MNHNS and CDR2 SASEGT. This CDR3 has 13 residues. The V gene lost 5 bases and the J gene lost 1 base, with 9 bases spanning the gap. CDR3 DNA: TGTGCCAGCAGTTGGGGAAGGTCCTACGAGCAGTACTTC. Translating gives CASSWGRSYEQYF.

This chain uses TRBV7-8 with TRBJ2-3, with a possible D match to TRBD1 (5 bases). The CDR3 totals 16 residues. Germline CDR1 reads SGHVS; CDR2 reads FQNEAQ. The ends were cut back, 0 bases at V and 0 bases at J, with 10 bases in the middle. The CDR3 coding sequence is TGTGCCAGCAGCTTAGCGCCAGGGCCTAGCACAGATACGCAGTATTTT. It is translated as CASSLAPGPSTDTQYF.

This clone was seen only a few times. The chain recombines TRBV11-2 with TRBJ2-3, with 8 bases identical to TRBD2. CDR1 SGHAT and CDR2 FQNNGV come from the germline V gene. J gave up 10 bases and V 1 base, and 4 bases lay outside the gene matches. This CDR3 region has 13 residues. Here the CDR3 reads CASSLVSGGAQYF. CDR3 bases: TGTGCCAGCAGCTTAGTTTCCGGGGGGGCGCAGTATTTT. Complete variable domain (other parts from reference TRBV11-2 and TRBJ2-3): EAGVAQSPRYKIIEKRQSVAFWCNPISGHATLYWYQQILGQGPKLLIQFQNNGVVDDSQLPKDRFSAERLKGVDSTLKIQPAKLEDSAVYLCASSLVSGGAQYFGPGTRLTVL.

This sequence joins TRBV18 and TRBJ2-7; D not resolved. The V and J ends lost 3 bases and 2 bases respectively, with 8 bases between them. CDR3 length: 13 amino acids. CDR1 and CDR2 (germline): KGHSH, LQKENI. In nucleotides, the CDR3 is TGTGCCAGCTCACCGGGCAGAGCCTACGAGCAGTACTTC. Translating gives CASSPGRAYEQYF.

The rearrangement links TRBV28 to TRBJ1-2; D gene ambiguous. Trimming stripped 9 bases from V and 2 bases from J, with 4 bases between. Germline-derived CDR1 and CDR2 are MDHEN and SYDVKM. This CDR3 contains 10 residues. CDR3 bases: TGTGCCAGTGGAAACTATGGCTACACCTTC. It specifies CASGNYGYTF.

The chain links TRBV7-6 to TRBJ1-4, with D unclear. The germline CDR1 and CDR2 sequences are SGHVS and FNYEAQ. The V gene lost 5 bases and the J gene lost 10 bases, with 17 bases spanning the gap. The CDR3 covers 14 residues. This CDR3 is CASSQTIASPKLFF. CDR3 DNA: TGTGCCAGCAGCCAAACTATTGCCAGCCCAAAACTGTTTTTT.

This chain joins TRBV5-1 and TRBJ2-1; TRBD1 agrees at 9 bases. CDR3 length: 15 amino acids. CDR1 SGHRS and CDR2 YFSETQ come from the germline V gene. Germline trimming cut 1 base from V and 9 bases from J; bases unmatched to any gene: 8. In DNA form, the CDR3 reads TGCGCCAGCAGCTTGTCGGGGACAGGGTACCCTGAGCAGTTCTTC. The encoded protein is CASSLSGTGYPEQFF.

The chain's CDR3 is CASSVVGTADTQYF. The CDR3 coding sequence is TGTGCCAGCAGTGTCGTTGGGACGGCAGATACGCAGTATTTT. The chain links TRBV2 to TRBJ2-3; either TRBD1 or TRBD2 may supply D (5 bases each). The CDR3 spans 14 residues. Trimming pared 4 bases from V and 4 bases from J, leaving 12 bases between. Germline V CDR1 and CDR2: SNHLY, FYNNEI.

This clone was counted only a few times. The sample has other DNA sequences that encode this CDR3 too. The rearrangement uses TRBV6-5 and TRBJ1-2; D not resolved. CDR3 length: 13 residues. The germline V gene has CDR1 MNHEY and CDR2 SVGAGI. The V end lost 5 bases, the J end lost 0 bases, and 7 bases lay between the germline ends. The CDR3 region is CASSRTANYGYTF. The DNA of the CDR3 is TGTGCCAGCAGTCGGACCGCTAACTATGGCTACACCTTC.

This sequence joins TRBV7-3 and TRBJ2-7, with a weak D call TRBD2 (5 bases). Germline values: CDR1 SGHTA, CDR2 FQGTGA. This CDR3 comprises 15 residues. The ends were cut back, 1 base at V and 2 bases at J, with 12 bases in the middle. The CDR3 spells CASSLSVGETYEQYF. CDR3 sequence (DNA): TGTGCCAGCAGCTTAAGTGTGGGAGAGACCTACGAGCAGTACTTC.

This chain links TRBV9 with TRBJ2-3; D is uncertain. The CDR3 length is 13 residues. Germline V CDR1 and CDR2: SGDLS, YYNGEE. Trimming stripped 0 bases from V and 5 bases from J, with 7 bases between. As DNA, the CDR3 is TGTGCCAGCAGCGTAGGCGCCCAAGATACGCAGTATTTT. It translates to CASSVGAQDTQYF.

J is TRBJ2-5 and V is TRBV5-1; 12 nucleotides line up with TRBD1. The V gene's germline CDR1 is SGHRS and CDR2 YFSETQ. The CDR3 loop spans 16 amino acids. The junction had 8 bases not matched to a gene; V was cut back by 1 base and J by 7 bases. DNA of the CDR3: TGCGCCAGCAGCTTGACCGGGACAGGGGGCGGCCCGACCCAGTACTTC. Protein sequence: CASSLTGTGGGPTQYF.

The J gene is TRBJ2-3, the V gene TRBV18; D perhaps matches TRBD1 (5 bases). This CDR3 region has 16 residues. The V end lost 6 bases, the J end lost 0 bases, and 16 bases lay between the germline ends. Germline V gene data show CDR1 as KGHSH and CDR2 as LQKENI. The DNA of the CDR3 is TGTGCCAGCTCGCCGACCGCTCCAGGGAGCACAGATACGCAGTATTTT. Translated, it gives CASSPTAPGSTDTQYF. Looking up the rest from reference TRBV18 and TRBJ2-3 gives the full variable domain: NAGVMQNPRHLVRRRGQEARLRCSPMKGHSHVYWYRQLPEEGLKFMVYLQKENIIDESGMPKERFSAEFPKEGPSILRIQQVVRGDSAAYFCASSPTAPGSTDTQYFGPGTRLTVL.

In this sample, this clone turned up a few times. V and J are TRBV5-1 and TRBJ2-2; weak D call: TRBD1 (6 bases). CDR1 is SGHRS and CDR2 is YFSETQ in the germline V gene. Between the trimmed V and J ends, which lost 0 bases and 1 base, there was a span of 10 bases. The CDR3 is 16 residues long. CDR3 protein: CASSLGATGNTGELFF. CDR3 bases: TGCGCCAGCAGCTTGGGTGCGACAGGGAACACCGGGGAGCTGTTTTTT.

The genes are TRBV18 and TRBJ2-5; tentative D call: TRBD1 (7 bases). CDR1 and CDR2 (germline): KGHSH, LQKENI. Trimming pared 4 bases from V and 2 bases from J, leaving 17 bases between. The CDR3 consists of 16 residues. The CDR3 coding sequence is TGTGCCAGCTCACATACTTGGCAGGGGGGTCAAGAGACCCAGTACTTC. Its protein is CASSHTWQGGQETQYF.

The chain employs TRBV25-1 and TRBJ2-5; TRBD2 matches at 7 bases. V shed 1 base, J shed 1 base, and the junction held 6 bases outside the gene matches. The CDR3 consists of 16 residues. Germline CDR1 is MGHDK and CDR2 is SYGVNS. For the CDR3, the DNA is TGTGCCAGCAGTGAATCTGACGGGAGGACCCAAGAGACCCAGTACTTC. It translates to CASSESDGRTQETQYF.